This T cell receptor (beta chain) was captured by sequencing in a study of blood T cell repertoires in COVID-19. Turning to the study itself: Acute-phase and convalescent COVID-19 samples originated in the United States, Italy and Spain. In each case, the material was cDNA or gDNA derived from T cells, B-cell-depleted T cells, or PBMCs.

In the study's own analysis: Estimation of nucleated cell counts relied on the amplification of reference gene primers. TCRdb's copy holds only in-frame clones and misses some; the assay was immunoSEQ multiplex PCR. V and J calls and clone size come straight from that table; D and trimming were deduced from the DNA. Seen here are some 110,000 clones, about 70% observed once, and the top ten hold less than 1%. This clone occurred a few times. CDR3 length: 13 amino acids. Trimming took 3 bases from V and 7 from J, leaving 12 bases between them. Germline values: CDR1 MNHEY, CDR2 SMNVEV (reference sequence).

This clonotype originated in a human donor with acute or convalescent COVID-19. The donor label of this sample is uncertain. Source material: peripheral blood. V usage is TRBV27 and J usage is TRBJ1-2, with D uncertain. The CDR3 DNA sequence: TGTGCCAGCAGTTTCTCACTTACCTCTGGCTACACCTTC. Its translation: CASSFSLTSGYTF.